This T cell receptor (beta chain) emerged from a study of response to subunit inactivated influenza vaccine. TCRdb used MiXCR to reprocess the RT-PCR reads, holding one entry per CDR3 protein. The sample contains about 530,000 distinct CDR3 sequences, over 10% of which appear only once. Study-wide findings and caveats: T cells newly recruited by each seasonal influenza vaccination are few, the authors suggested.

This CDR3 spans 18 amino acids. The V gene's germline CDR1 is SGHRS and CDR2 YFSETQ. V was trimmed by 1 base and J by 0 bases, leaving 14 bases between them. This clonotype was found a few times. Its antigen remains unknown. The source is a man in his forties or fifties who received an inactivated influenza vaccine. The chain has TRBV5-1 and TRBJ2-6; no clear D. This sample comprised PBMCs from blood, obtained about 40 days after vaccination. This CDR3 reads CASSLLGSHSSGANVLTF. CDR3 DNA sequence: TGCGCCAGCAGCTTGTTAGGGTCCCACTCCTCTGGGGCCAACGTCCTGACTTTC.